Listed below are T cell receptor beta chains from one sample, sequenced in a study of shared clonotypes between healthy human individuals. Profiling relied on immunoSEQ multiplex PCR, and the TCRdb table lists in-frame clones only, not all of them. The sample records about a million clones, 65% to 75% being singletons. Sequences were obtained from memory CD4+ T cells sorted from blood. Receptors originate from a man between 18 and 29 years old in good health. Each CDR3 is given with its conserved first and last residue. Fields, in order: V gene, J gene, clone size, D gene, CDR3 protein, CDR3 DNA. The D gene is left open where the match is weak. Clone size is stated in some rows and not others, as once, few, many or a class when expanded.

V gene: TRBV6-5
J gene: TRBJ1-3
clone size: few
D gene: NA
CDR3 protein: CASRPQGRNTIYF
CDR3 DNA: TGTGCCAGCAGGCCACAGGGTAGAAACACCATATATTTT

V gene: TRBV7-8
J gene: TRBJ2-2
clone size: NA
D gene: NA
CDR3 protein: CASSLMVGANTGELFF
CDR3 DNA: TGTGCCAGCAGCTTAATGGTGGGAGCGAACACCGGGGAGCTGTTTTTT

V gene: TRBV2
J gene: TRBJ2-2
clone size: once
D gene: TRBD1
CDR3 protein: CASSADRVGAGELFF
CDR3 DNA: TGTGCCAGCAGTGCCGACAGGGTCGGGGCCGGGGAGCTGTTTTTT

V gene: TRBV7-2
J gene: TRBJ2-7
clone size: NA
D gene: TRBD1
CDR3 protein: CASSRTGSSYEQYF
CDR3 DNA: TGTGCCAGCAGCCGGACAGGGAGCTCCTACGAGCAGTACTTC

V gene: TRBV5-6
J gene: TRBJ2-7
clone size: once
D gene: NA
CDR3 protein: CASSLGRKEQYF
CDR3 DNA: TGTGCCAGCAGCTTGGGGAGAAAAGAGCAGTACTTC

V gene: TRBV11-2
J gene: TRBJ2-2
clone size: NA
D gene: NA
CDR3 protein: CASSLVRGNTGELFF
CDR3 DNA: TGTGCCAGCAGCTTGGTCAGGGGAAACACCGGGGAGCTGTTTTTT

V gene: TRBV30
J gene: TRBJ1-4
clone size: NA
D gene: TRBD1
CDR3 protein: CAWSRQGGEKLFF
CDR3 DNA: TGTGCCTGGAGTAGACAGGGCGGGGAAAAACTGTTTTTT

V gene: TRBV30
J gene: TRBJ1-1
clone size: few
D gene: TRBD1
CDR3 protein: CAWRGQGTGAEAFF
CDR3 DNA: TGTGCCTGGAGGGGACAGGGTACGGGGGCTGAAGCTTTCTTT

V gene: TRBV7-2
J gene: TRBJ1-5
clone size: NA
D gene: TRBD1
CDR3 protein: CASSYRGNQPQHF
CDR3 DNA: TGTGCCAGCAGTTACAGGGGAAATCAGCCCCAGCATTTT

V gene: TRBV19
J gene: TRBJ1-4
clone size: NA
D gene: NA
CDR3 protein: CASRKGGTNEKLFF
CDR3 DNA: TGTGCCAGTAGGAAGGGGGGAACTAATGAAAAACTGTTTTTT

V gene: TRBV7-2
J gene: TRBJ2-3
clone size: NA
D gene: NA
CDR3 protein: CASSSMGGTSTDTQYF
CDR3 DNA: TGTGCCAGCAGCTCAATGGGCGGGACTAGCACAGATACGCAGTATTTT

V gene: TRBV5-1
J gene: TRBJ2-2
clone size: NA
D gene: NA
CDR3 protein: CASSFVPSSALNTGELFF
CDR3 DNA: TGCGCCAGCAGCTTTGTCCCTTCTAGCGCCCTGAACACCGGGGAGCTGTTTTTT

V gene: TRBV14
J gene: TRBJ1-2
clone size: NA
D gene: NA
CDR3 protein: CASSQVRSASKNYGYTF
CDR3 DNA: TGTGCCAGCAGCCAAGTAAGATCCGCTTCGAAAAACTATGGCTACACCTTC

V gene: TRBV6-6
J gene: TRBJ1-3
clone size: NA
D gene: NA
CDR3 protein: CASSYPGNGNTIYF
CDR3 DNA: TGTGCCAGCAGTTACCCGGGTAATGGAAACACCATATATTTT

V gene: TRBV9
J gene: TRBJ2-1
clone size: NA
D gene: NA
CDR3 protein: CASSPSVISGYNEQFF
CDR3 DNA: TGTGCCAGCAGCCCTAGCGTGATTAGCGGATACAATGAGCAGTTCTTC

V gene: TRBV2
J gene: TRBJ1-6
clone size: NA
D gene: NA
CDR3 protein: CASSESANSPLHF
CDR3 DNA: TGTGCCAGCAGTGAAAGTGCTAATTCACCCCTCCACTTT

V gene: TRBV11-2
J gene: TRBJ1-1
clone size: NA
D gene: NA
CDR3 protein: CASSLRTGGDAEAFF
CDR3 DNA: TGTGCCAGCAGCTTAAGGACGGGGGGCGACGCTGAAGCTTTCTTT

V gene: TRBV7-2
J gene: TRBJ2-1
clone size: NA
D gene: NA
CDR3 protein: CASSLAGDRYNEQFF
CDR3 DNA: TGTGCCAGCAGCTTAGCGGGAGACAGATACAATGAGCAGTTCTTC

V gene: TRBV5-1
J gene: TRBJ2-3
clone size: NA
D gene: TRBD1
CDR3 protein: CASSLLTGGATDTQYF
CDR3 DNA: TGCGCCAGCAGCCTCCTGACAGGGGGCGCGACAGATACGCAGTATTTT

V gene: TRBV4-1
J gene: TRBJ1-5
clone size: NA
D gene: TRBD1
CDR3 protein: CASSPLDRGESNQPQHF
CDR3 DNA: TGCGCCAGCAGCCCTCTAGACAGGGGCGAGAGCAATCAGCCCCAGCATTTT

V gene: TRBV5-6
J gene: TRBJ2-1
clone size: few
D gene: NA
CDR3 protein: CASSPRAGAYNEQFF
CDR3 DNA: TGTGCCAGCAGCCCCCGAGCGGGCGCCTACAATGAGCAGTTCTTC

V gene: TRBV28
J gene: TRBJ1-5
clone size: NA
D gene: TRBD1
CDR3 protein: CASSLRQGAFNQPQHF
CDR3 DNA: TGTGCCAGCAGTTTAAGACAGGGGGCTTTCAATCAGCCCCAGCATTTT

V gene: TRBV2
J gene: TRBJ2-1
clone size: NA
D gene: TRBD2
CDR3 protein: CASRYPSGGAGNEQFF
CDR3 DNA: TGTGCCAGCAGGTATCCTAGCGGGGGGGCCGGCAATGAGCAGTTCTTC

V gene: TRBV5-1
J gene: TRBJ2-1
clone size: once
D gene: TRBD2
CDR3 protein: CASSLGTSREQFF
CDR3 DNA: TGCGCCAGCAGCTTGGGGACTAGCCGCGAGCAGTTCTTC

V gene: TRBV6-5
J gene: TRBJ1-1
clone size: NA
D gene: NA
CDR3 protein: CASSYPTGNTEAFF
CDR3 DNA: TGTGCCAGCAGTTACCCTACAGGGAACACTGAAGCTTTCTTT

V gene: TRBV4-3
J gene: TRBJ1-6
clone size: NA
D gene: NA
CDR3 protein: CASSQEIGTANSPLHF
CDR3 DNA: TGCGCCAGCAGCCAAGAGATCGGTACAGCCAATTCACCCCTCCACTTT

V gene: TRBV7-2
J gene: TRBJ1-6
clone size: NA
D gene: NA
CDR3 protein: CASSPRPGGNSPLHF
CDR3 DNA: TGTGCCAGCAGCCCCAGGCCGGGAGGGAATTCACCCCTCCACTTT

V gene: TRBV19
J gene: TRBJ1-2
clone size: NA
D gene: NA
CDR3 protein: CASSIAGTTSNYGYTF
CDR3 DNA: TGTGCCAGTAGTATTGCAGGGACCACCTCCAACTATGGCTACACCTTC

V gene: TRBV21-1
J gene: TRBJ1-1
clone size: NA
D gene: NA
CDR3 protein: CASSEGVWTAPNTEAFF
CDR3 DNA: TGTGCCAGCAGCGAAGGGGTGTGGACAGCCCCGAACACTGAAGCTTTCTTT

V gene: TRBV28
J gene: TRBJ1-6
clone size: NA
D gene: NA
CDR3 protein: CASSLGGADSPLHF
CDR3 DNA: TGTGCCAGCTCCTTGGGGGGCGCCGATTCACCCCTCCACTTT

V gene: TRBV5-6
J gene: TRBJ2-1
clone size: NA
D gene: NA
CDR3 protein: CASSHSNGEQFF
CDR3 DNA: TGTGCCAGCAGCCACTCTAACGGGGAGCAGTTCTTC

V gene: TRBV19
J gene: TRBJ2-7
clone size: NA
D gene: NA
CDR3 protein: CASSKGLPGYEQYF
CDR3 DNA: TGTGCCAGTAGTAAAGGACTTCCTGGCTACGAGCAGTACTTC

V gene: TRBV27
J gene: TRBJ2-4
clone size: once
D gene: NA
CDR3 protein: CASSYQPRGAIQYF
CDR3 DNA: TGTGCCAGCAGCTACCAACCCCGGGGCGCCATTCAGTACTTC

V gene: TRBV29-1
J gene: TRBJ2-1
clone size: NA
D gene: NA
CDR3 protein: CSVPSTGPYNEQFF
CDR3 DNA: TGCAGCGTCCCGTCGACAGGCCCGTACAATGAGCAGTTCTTC

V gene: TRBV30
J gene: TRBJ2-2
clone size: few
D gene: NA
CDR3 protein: CAWSLLGAGELFF
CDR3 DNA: TGTGCCTGGAGCCTACTAGGGGCCGGGGAGCTGTTTTTT

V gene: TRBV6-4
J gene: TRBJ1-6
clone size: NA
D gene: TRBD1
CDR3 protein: CASSVAGTDNSPLHF
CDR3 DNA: TGTGCCAGCAGTGTGGCAGGGACAGATAATTCACCCCTCCACTTT

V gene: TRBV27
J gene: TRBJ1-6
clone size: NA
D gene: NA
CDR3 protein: CASSRKPSSYNSPLHF
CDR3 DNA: TGTGCCAGCAGTCGCAAACCGAGCTCCTATAATTCACCCCTCCACTTT

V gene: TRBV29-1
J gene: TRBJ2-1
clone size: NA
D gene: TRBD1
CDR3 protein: CSVGGGSGQAYNEQFF
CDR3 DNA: TGCAGCGTTGGAGGAGGCTCGGGACAGGCCTACAATGAGCAGTTCTTC

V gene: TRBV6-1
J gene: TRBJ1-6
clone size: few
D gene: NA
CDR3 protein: CASSEEQGDNSPLHF
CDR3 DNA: TGTGCCAGCAGTGAAGAACAGGGAGACAACTCACCCCTCCACTTT

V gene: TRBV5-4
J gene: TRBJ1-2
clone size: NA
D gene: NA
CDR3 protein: CASSKGINYGYTF
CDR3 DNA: TGTGCCAGCAGCAAGGGTATTAACTATGGCTACACCTTC

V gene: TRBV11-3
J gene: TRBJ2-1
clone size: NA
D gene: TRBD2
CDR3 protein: CASSSVAGGANEQFF
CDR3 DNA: TGTGCCAGCAGCTCCGTAGCGGGAGGAGCCAATGAGCAGTTCTTC

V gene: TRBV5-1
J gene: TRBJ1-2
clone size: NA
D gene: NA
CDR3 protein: CASSLAGGTNYGYTF
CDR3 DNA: TGCGCCAGCAGCTTGGCCGGGGGAACTAACTATGGCTACACCTTC

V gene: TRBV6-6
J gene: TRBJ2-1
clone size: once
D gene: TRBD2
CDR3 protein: CASSLLAGAEQFF
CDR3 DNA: TGTGCCAGCAGCCTCCTAGCGGGGGCCGAGCAGTTCTTC

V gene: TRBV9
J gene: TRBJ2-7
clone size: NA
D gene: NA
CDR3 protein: CASSVGTSFDYEQYF
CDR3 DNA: TGTGCCAGCAGCGTAGGTACTAGCTTTGACTACGAGCAGTACTTC

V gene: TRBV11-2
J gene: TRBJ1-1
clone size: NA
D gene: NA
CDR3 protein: CASSLRLGLEAFF
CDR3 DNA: TGTGCCAGCAGCTTAAGGTTAGGGCTTGAAGCTTTCTTT

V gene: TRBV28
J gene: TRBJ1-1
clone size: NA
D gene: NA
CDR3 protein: CASSLPLGAGTEAFF
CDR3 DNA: TGTGCCAGCAGTTTACCCCTCGGGGCGGGGACTGAAGCTTTCTTT

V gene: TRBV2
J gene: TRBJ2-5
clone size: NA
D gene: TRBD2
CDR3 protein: CASSVSGGAEQTQYF
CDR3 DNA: TGTGCCAGCAGCGTTAGCGGGGGGGCCGAACAGACCCAGTACTTC

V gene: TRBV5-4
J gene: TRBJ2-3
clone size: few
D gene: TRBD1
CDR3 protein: CASSWTGTTDTQYF
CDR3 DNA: TGTGCCAGCAGCTGGACAGGAACCACAGATACGCAGTATTTT

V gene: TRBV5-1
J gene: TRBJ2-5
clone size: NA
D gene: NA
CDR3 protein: CASSLTSKGGTQYF
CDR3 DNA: TGCGCCAGCAGCTTGACTAGCAAGGGGGGGACCCAGTACTTC

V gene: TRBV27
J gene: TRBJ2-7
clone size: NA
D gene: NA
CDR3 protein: CASSLGGWYTSYEQYF
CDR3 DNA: TGTGCCAGCAGTTTAGGAGGATGGTATACCTCCTACGAGCAGTACTTC

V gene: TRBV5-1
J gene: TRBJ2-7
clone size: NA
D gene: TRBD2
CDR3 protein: CASSSGHPAGWGTYEQYF
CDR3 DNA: TGCGCCAGCAGCTCCGGGCATCCAGCGGGGTGGGGCACCTACGAGCAGTACTTC

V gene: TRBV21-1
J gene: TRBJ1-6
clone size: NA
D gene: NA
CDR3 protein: CASSKRFGGAYNSPLHF
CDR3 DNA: TGTGCCAGCAGCAAGAGGTTTGGGGGGGCCTATAATTCACCCCTCCACTTT

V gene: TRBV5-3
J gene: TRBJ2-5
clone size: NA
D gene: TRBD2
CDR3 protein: CARSWGLAGEWETQYF
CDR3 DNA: TGTGCCAGAAGCTGGGGACTAGCGGGAGAGTGGGAGACCCAGTACTTC

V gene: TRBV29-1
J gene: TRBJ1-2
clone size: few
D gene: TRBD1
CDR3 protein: CSVEEGTGFYGYTF
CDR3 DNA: TGCAGCGTTGAAGAAGGGACAGGGTTCTATGGCTACACCTTC

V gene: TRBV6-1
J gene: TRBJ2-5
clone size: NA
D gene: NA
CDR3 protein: CASNRETQYF
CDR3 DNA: TGTGCCAGCAATCGAGAGACCCAGTACTTC

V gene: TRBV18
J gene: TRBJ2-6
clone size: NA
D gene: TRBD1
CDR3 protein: CASSPPGQGTGANVLTF
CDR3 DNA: TGTGCCAGCTCACCCCCGGGACAGGGGACCGGGGCCAACGTCCTGACTTTC

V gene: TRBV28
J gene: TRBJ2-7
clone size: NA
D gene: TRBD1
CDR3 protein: CASTQARTGHYEQYF
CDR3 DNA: TGTGCCAGCACTCAGGCCCGGACAGGACACTACGAGCAGTACTTC

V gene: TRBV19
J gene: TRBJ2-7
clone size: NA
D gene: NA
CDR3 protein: CATRRAPGDYEQYF
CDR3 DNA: TGTGCCACTCGTCGGGCCCCGGGGGACTACGAGCAGTACTTC

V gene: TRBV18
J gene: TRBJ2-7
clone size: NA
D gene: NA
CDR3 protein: CASSLEASGSYEQYF
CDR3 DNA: TGTGCCAGCTCTCTCGAGGCCAGTGGCTCCTACGAGCAGTACTTC